Shown below are 21 T cell receptor beta chains from a single sample sequenced in a study of T cell changes during pregnancy in multiple sclerosis. The assay was immunoSEQ multiplex PCR, and TCRdb's table has in-frame clones only and misses some. The repertoire includes approximately 130,000 clones, roughly 95% of them detected once, and more than 0.4% sits in the top ten. The source was peripheral blood, collected after pregnancy. Every receptor here comes from a female donor with multiple sclerosis, enrolled in a pregnancy study.

The chain links TRBV9 to TRBJ2-5, with 10 bases identical to TRBD2. This CDR3 has 17 residues. Germline CDR1 is SGDLS and CDR2 is YYNGEE. V lost 0 bases and J lost 5; bases outside the gene matches: 10. The CDR3 DNA sequence: TGTGCCAGCAGCGTAGATCCTAGCGGGAGTGTTAGGGAGACCCAGTACTTC. Translated: CASSVDPSGSVRETQYF.

The chain carries TRBV28 and TRBJ2-3; TRBD2 matches at 8 bases. Germline V gene lookup returns CDR1 MDHEN and CDR2 SYDVKM. The length of the CDR3 is 18 residues. The trim removed 9 bases at V and 1 base at J, leaving 18 bases unmatched. CDR3 nucleotide sequence: TGTGCCAGTGATTACATCGGACGGGAGGGCCGGGGCACAGATACGCAGTATTTT. Translation: CASDYIGREGRGTDTQYF.

This clone was observed a single time. The chain carries TRBV28 and TRBJ2-2, with D uncertain. V lost 3 bases to trimming and J lost 8 bases, with 13 bases between them. CDR3 length equals 14 residues. Germline-derived CDR1 and CDR2 are MDHEN and SYDVKM. The CDR3 DNA sequence: TGTGCCAGCAGTTTCCTGGCAGATCAAGGGGAGCTGTTTTTT. Translated: CASSFLADQGELFF.

The chain combines TRBV5-4 with TRBJ1-2, with 7 nucleotides matching TRBD1. The germline V gene encodes CDR1 SGHNT and CDR2 YYREEE (reference sequence). The CDR3 has 15 residues. The junction had 11 bases not matched to a gene; V was cut back by 4 bases and J by 5 bases. The CDR3 is CASSTGQPRVYGYTF. The CDR3 DNA sequence: TGTGCCAGCAGCACGGGACAGCCGCGGGTATATGGCTACACCTTC. Complete variable domain (other parts from reference TRBV5-4 and TRBJ1-2): ETGVTQSPTHLIKTRGQQVTLRCSSQSGHNTVSWYQQALGQGPQFIFQYYREEENGRGNFPPRFSGLQFPNYSSELNVNALELDDSALYLCASSTGQPRVYGYTFGSGTRLTVV.

This rearrangement joins TRBV5-5 to TRBJ2-5, with D hard to call. Germline CDR1 SGHKS, CDR2 YYEKEE (reference sequence). Trimming stripped 0 bases from V and 0 bases from J, with 12 bases between. The CDR3 runs to 16 residues. The CDR3 sequence is CASSLGVALYQETQYF. CDR3 DNA sequence: TGTGCCAGCAGCTTGGGTGTAGCCTTGTACCAAGAGACCCAGTACTTC.

The chain couples TRBV27 to TRBJ1-2, with TRBD1 as a possible D gene (6 bases). CDR3 length equals 15 residues. Per the germline V gene, CDR1 is MNHEY and CDR2 is SMNVEV (reference sequence). The germline V and J ends were trimmed by 5 bases and 8 bases, with 21 bases remaining between them. DNA of the CDR3: TGTGCCAGCAGTACTACACAGGGAAAGCCGCGCGGCTACACCTTC. It codes for CASSTTQGKPRGYTF.

The rearrangement uses TRBV7-9 and TRBJ2-1; 7 bases agree with TRBD1. This CDR3 is 16 amino acids long. The V gene's germline CDR1 is SEHNR and CDR2 FQNEAQ (reference sequence). Germline trimming cut 5 bases from V and 0 bases from J; bases unmatched to any gene: 7. For the CDR3, the DNA is TGTGCCAGCAGCCGAGGGACAGCTAGCTCCTACAATGAGCAGTTCTTC. It translates to CASSRGTASSYNEQFF. Full variable domain (missing parts from reference TRBV7-9 and TRBJ2-1): DTGVSQNPRHKITKRGQNVTFRCDPISEHNRLYWYRQTLGQGPEFLTYFQNEAQLEKSRLLSDRFSAERPKGSFSTLEIQRTEQGDSAMYLCASSRGTASSYNEQFFGPGTRLTVL.

This chain links TRBV5-6 with TRBJ2-1; D unclear. CDR1 and CDR2 from the germline V gene are SGHDT and YYEEEE. The V gene lost 5 bases and the J gene lost 0 bases, with 6 bases spanning the gap. The CDR3 length is 13 residues. The DNA of the CDR3 is TGTGCCAGCAGTCTGAGCTCCTACAATGAGCAGTTCTTC. Protein sequence: CASSLSSYNEQFF.

The chain links TRBV20-1 to TRBJ2-7; 7 nucleotides line up with TRBD1. Losses at the gene ends were 7 bases for V and 6 bases for J; bases not matched to a gene: 3. This CDR3 comprises 10 residues. Looked up from germline, CDR1 is DFQATT and CDR2 is SNEGSKA (reference sequence). CDR3 DNA sequence: TGCAGTGTCGACAGGGTCGAGCAGTACTTC. Encoded protein: CSVDRVEQYF.

The gene calls are TRBV9 and TRBJ2-5; D perhaps matches TRBD2 (7 bases). The CDR3 has 16 amino acids. V dropped 0 bases and J dropped 3 bases, with 15 bases sitting between them. Germline V gene lookup returns CDR1 SGDLS and CDR2 YYNGEE. The DNA of the CDR3 is TGTGCCAGCAGCGTAGGCCTCCAGGGGACTAAAGAGACCCAGTACTTC. Encoded protein: CASSVGLQGTKETQYF. The variable domain in full, with the rest retrieved from reference TRBV9 and TRBJ2-5, is DSGVTQTPKHLITATGQRVTLRCSPRSGDLSVYWYQQSLDQGLQFLIQYYNGEERAKGNILERFSAQQFPDLHSELNLSSLELGDSALYFCASSVGLQGTKETQYFGPGTRLLVL.

The genes are TRBV6-6 and TRBJ2-7; D ambiguous. The CDR3 covers 14 residues. Germline loops: CDR1 MNHNY, CDR2 SVGAGI (reference sequence). Trimming removed 6 bases at V and 6 bases at J, with 18 bases between. Written as DNA, the CDR3 is TGTGCCAGCAGGTTTGACGGGTCTACGGGCGAGCAGTACTTC. Translation gives CASRFDGSTGEQYF.

This clone has just one count. The chain uses TRBV30 and TRBJ1-4, with D possibly matching TRBD1 (5 bases). CDR1 and CDR2 (germline): GTSNPN, SVGIG (reference sequence). This CDR3 has 14 residues. Between the trimmed V and J ends, which lost 2 bases and 7 bases, there was a span of 14 bases. The CDR3 sequence: CAWSLIGHSEKLFF. The CDR3 DNA is TGTGCCTGGAGTCTCATCGGACATAGTGAAAAACTGTTTTTT.

The chain employs TRBV18 and TRBJ2-1, with D unclear. Looked up from germline, CDR1 is KGHSH and CDR2 is LQKENI. V shed 8 bases and J shed 6 bases, with 11 bases lying between them. The CDR3 covers 12 residues. CDR3 in DNA: TGTGCCAGCCGACAATGGGCCAATGAGCAGTTCTTC. Protein product: CASRQWANEQFF.

The chain has TRBV5-6 and TRBJ2-7, with a possible D match to TRBD2 (6 bases). The ends were cut back, 3 bases at V and 6 bases at J, with 13 bases in the middle. Germline V gives CDR1 SGHDT, CDR2 YYEEEE. The CDR3 is made up of 13 amino acids. The CDR3: CASSSSQAGEQYF. CDR3 DNA: TGTGCCAGCAGCTCCTCCCAAGCGGGCGAGCAGTACTTC.

V gene TRBV4-3 combines with J gene TRBJ2-6; 7 bases map to TRBD1. This CDR3 has 18 residues. V gave up 1 base and J gave up 3 bases; unmatched junction bases: 9. The germline V gene encodes CDR1 LGHNA and CDR2 YSLEER. This CDR3 is CASSQAPLTGYGANVLTF. The CDR3 region has the DNA TGCGCCAGCAGCCAAGCCCCGCTGACAGGGTATGGGGCCAACGTCCTGACTTTC.

CDR3 in amino acids: CASSYSGTVSYNEQFF. CDR3 DNA sequence: TGTGCCAGCAGCTACTCCGGGACAGTCTCCTACAATGAGCAGTTCTTC. This chain joins TRBV5-5 and TRBJ2-1; TRBD1 matches at 7 bases. The V and J ends lost 3 bases and 0 bases, in that order; junction bases with no gene match: 6. This CDR3 region has 16 residues. From germline, CDR1 is SGHKS and CDR2 YYEKEE (reference sequence).

The chain combines TRBV2 with TRBJ1-5, with 9 bases aligning to TRBD1. After removal of 6 bases from V and 0 bases from J, the junction contained 3 bases not matched to a gene. CDR3 length: 15 residues. The germline V gene has CDR1 SNHLY and CDR2 FYNNEI. CDR3 sequence: CASSPTGGSNQPQHF. The CDR3 DNA follows: TGTGCCAGCAGCCCGACAGGGGGTAGCAATCAGCCCCAGCATTTT.

The CDR3 DNA reads as TGTGCCAGCAGCGTAGCTCTGACTAGCGGGAGGGACGAGCAGTACTTC. This codes for CASSVALTSGRDEQYF. The rearrangement links TRBV9 to TRBJ2-7; 14 bases align to TRBD2. V dropped 0 bases and J dropped 5; count of bases not matched to a gene: 4. Per germline, CDR1 SGDLS and CDR2 YYNGEE. The CDR3 totals 16 residues.

The chain recombines TRBV7-8 with TRBJ2-2; the match to TRBD1 covers 7 bases. The CDR3 extends over 14 amino acids. Germline V gene sequence: CDR1 SGHVS, CDR2 FQNEAQ. V lost 5 bases to trimming and J lost 6 bases; unmatched junction nucleotides: 6. The CDR3 is CASSLTGVAGELFF. CDR3 bases: TGTGCCAGCAGCCTAACAGGGGTGGCCGGGGAGCTGTTTTTT. Full variable domain (rest looked up from reference TRBV7-8 and TRBJ2-2): GAGVSQSPRYKVAKRGQDVALRCDPISGHVSLFWYQQALGQGPEFLTYFQNEAQLDKSGLPSDRFFAERPEGSVSTLKIQRTQQEDSAVYLCASSLTGVAGELFFGEGSRLTVL.

The rearrangement joins TRBV29-1 to TRBJ1-2, with D hard to call. Germline V lookup: CDR1 SQVTM, CDR2 ANQGSEA. CDR3 length: 11 residues. V lost 8 bases and J 4 bases, leaving 11 bases between the germline ends. CDR3 in amino acids: CSMRVGYGYTF. In DNA, the CDR3 is TGCAGCATGAGGGTGGGCTATGGCTACACCTTC.

This chain joins TRBV7-6 and TRBJ2-3; 8 nucleotides align to TRBD2. V shed 0 bases, J shed 4 bases, and the junction held 6 bases outside the gene matches. The CDR3 consists of 16 residues. Germline lookup yields CDR1 SGHVS and CDR2 FNYEAQ. In nucleotides, the CDR3 is TGTGCCAGCAGCTTAGCTGACGGGAGGGGGGCAGATACGCAGTATTTT. It encodes CASSLADGRGADTQYF.